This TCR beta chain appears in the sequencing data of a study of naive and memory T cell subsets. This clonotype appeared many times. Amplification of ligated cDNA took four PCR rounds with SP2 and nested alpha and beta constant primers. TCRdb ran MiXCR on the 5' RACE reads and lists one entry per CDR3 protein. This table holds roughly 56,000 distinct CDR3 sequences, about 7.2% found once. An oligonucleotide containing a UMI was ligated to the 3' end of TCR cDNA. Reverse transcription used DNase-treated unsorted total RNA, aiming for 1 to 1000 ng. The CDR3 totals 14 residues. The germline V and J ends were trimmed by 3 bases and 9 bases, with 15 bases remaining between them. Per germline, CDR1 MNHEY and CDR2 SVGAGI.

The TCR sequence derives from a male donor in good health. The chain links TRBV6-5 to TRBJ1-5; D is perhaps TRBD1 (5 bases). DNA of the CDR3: TGTGCCAGCAGTTATGGCCAGGGACTCGGGCCCCAGCATTTT. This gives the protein CASSYGQGLGPQHF.